The entry below describes one T cell receptor beta chain. Its specificity is not known. Clones were read by immunoSEQ multiplex PCR, and TCRdb kept only the in-frame ones, dropping some. The sample carries roughly 3,500 clones, roughly 24% recorded once. This entry is derived from a study of T cells in localized non-small cell lung cancer. Overall study findings and caveats: Uninvolved adjacent lung had the highest recorded T cell clonality, with tumor below it. Prolonged overall survival went with higher T cell density in the blood.

The CDR3 totals 11 residues. J gave up 10 bases and V 4 bases, and 3 bases lay outside the gene matches. The source material was lung tumor tissue, sampled before any cancer treatment. This TCR derives from a man aged 35-69 years with stage II squamous cell lung carcinoma. This rearrangement joins TRBV6-7 to TRBJ1-1, with 7 nucleotides matching TRBD1. TRBV6-7 is an ORF for which the function is uncertain. The CDR3 is CASSSTGRAFF. In nucleotides, the CDR3 is TGTGCCAGCAGTTCGACAGGGAGAGCTTTCTTT.